This TCR beta chain was profiled in a study of molecular identifiers for immune sequencing clone quantification (dated 2018 in TCRdb). With regard to the full study: In a replicate experiment, RNA from about 21,000 or 97,000 naive CD8 T cells was split into five aliquots, four of which were sequenced. This methods study used CD8 T cells to benchmark TCR RNA copy counting and molecular-identifier clustering-based TCR repertoire sequencing (MIDCIRS).

Libraries were constructed by PCR. TCRdb names NextSeq 500 as the instrument used. Bulk TCR libraries were made following a previously described method, with the TCR primers given in Table S5. Total RNA was purified with the Qiagen AllPrep DNA/RNA kit. Before analysis, reads from multiple sequencing runs of the same library were pooled. As for the original processing: Reads were retained only if an exact TCR constant sequence was present, and the retained reads were trimmed to 150 nt and grouped according to their 12-nt molecular barcodes. Reads inside each barcode group were sub-clustered using a 15% Levenshtein threshold, and a quality-weighted consensus sequence was constructed for each RNA molecule. Non-functional sequences were discarded, and so were lower-count sequences lying one edit away from another sequence. On the basis of fitting two negative binomial distributions, barcode sub-clusters with fewer than 20% of the maximum read count were discarded. TCRdb passed the public sequencing reads through fastp at Q25 and MiXCR, retaining productive beta sequences. When rows share a CDR3 protein, they turn into one entry using the most common DNA and genes. These V and J calls originate from TCRdb's pipeline instead of the authors' own analysis. A total of fewer than 350,000 distinct CDR3 sequences appear in this sample, roughly a quarter of them only once. Roughly 0.7% of the sample goes to the ten largest clones.

Findings and caveats that apply to the study as a whole: Naive libraries contained spiked-in Jurkat TCR RNA (approximately nine copies' worth), which is not part of the donor repertoire. Modeling indicated around 3 TCR RNA copies recovered per cell, compared with 7.5 to 10 by digital PCR, which implies a capture efficiency of 25% to 35%. Spiked-in Jurkat TCR RNA equal to a single cell's worth was reported to be detectable even within one million naive CD8 T cells. When barcode sub-clustering was left out, chimeric consensus sequences inflated TCR diversity, with chimeras reaching as high as 47%. In CMV-specific effector cells, over 97% of molecules were held by clones above 20 RNA copies, whereas under 1% of molecules were held by such clones in naive cells. Highly expanded clone sizes could be underestimated if identical TCR molecules share a barcode.

This clonotype was seen a few times. Its antigen remains undetermined. It has no much larger one-base neighbor in the sample; base qualities were not kept. Libraries of naive CD8 T cells were built from anywhere between about 20,000 and 1,000,000 sorted cells, with 10%, 30% or 50% of the purified RNA used. Naive CD8 T cells were FACS-sorted as CD8+CD4-CCR7+CD45RA+ on a BD FACSAria II into RLT Plus buffer. More than 8 TCR copies' worth of Jurkat RNA were spiked into about 20,000-1,100,000 naive CD8 T cell samples to test detection sensitivity. CD8 T cells were enriched using RosetteSep CD8+ T Cell Enrichment Cocktail and Ficoll-Paque, and the enriched cells then underwent ACK red cell lysis. Taken from cysteine to phenylalanine, the CDR3 has 14 residues. Only the CDR3 portion is preserved as DNA: 42 bases, with reading frame beginning at the first base. Deletion took 4 bases off V and 5 bases off J, with a span of 14 bases between the germline ends. CDR1 SEHNR and CDR2 FQNEAQ were looked up in the germline V gene (reference sequence).

Sequenced material: naive CD8+ T cells from blood, with Jurkat cell RNA spiked in. This sample's cell subset or site label indicates: FACS-sorted CD8+CD4-CCR7+CD45RA+ naive T cells. The TCR comes from a human donor in good health. Some libraries in this study had Jurkat cell RNA spiked in. Recombination connected TRBV7-9 to TRBJ1-2, with TRBD1 tentatively as D gene (5 bases match). In nucleotides, the sequence is TGTGCCAGCAGCTCGCAGGGTGCGGGGTATGGCTACACCTTC. This codes for CASSSQGAGYGYTF.